The text below deals with one TCR beta chain. The antigen remains unidentified. Genomic DNA of each subset was evenly split across several immunoSEQ plates. The input for sorted-subset replicate PCRs was around 0.2 ug DNA, 30,000 or so T cell genomes. Method: immunoSEQ multiplex PCR; TCRdb's copy keeps in-frame clones and lacks some. The table records approximately 2,300,000 clones, 80% to 95% of them present only once. Within Nashville, Tennessee resided all donors, each a Caucasian adult. This entry is derived from a study of shared clonotypes between healthy human individuals. The length of the CDR3 is 16 residues. V trimming: 4 bases; J trimming: 5 bases; junction bases outside the gene matches: 12. Germline-derived CDR1 and CDR2 are SGHRS and YFSETQ. Study-level findings and limits: For sorted subsets, rarefaction showed incomplete sequencing despite large depth.

This rearrangement joins TRBV5-1 to TRBJ1-1; the match to TRBD1 covers 9 bases. Material: naive CD4+ T cells from PBMCs. Subset here: CD45RA+ positively selected. The sequence was obtained from a man between 18 and 29 years old in good health. Some clones in this sample may be carry-over from other donors' samples. This chain's CDR3 is CASSLEYGTGNTEAFF. DNA for the CDR3: TGCGCCAGCAGCCTGGAGTATGGGACAGGGAATACTGAAGCTTTCTTT.